This paragraph covers one TCR beta chain sequence. What it recognizes is unknown. This sample is drawn from a study of STAT3 mutations in large granular lymphocyte leukemia. Study-level findings and limits: At least one immunodominant TCR beta clonotype appeared in every T-cell large granular lymphocyte leukemia patient. In about 30% of the 18 patients, new TCR clonotypes emerged after therapy. In some patients, a small highly pathogenic clone possibly went undetected.

The data were produced by immunoSEQ multiplex PCR, yet TCRdb's version contains in-frame clones alone and is incomplete. The table has more than 6,500 clones, 70% to 80% seen once. V lost 4 bases, J lost 4 bases, and 4 bases stayed unmatched. This CDR3 has 15 amino acids. Looked up from germline, CDR1 is SGDLS and CDR2 is YYNGEE. The rearrangement links TRBV9 to TRBJ2-1, with 11 nucleotides matching TRBD2. This receptor was identified in a middle-aged woman with T-cell large granular lymphocyte leukemia. Some clones in this sample may be carry-over from other donors' samples. The sequenced sample consisted of peripheral blood mononuclear cells. The CDR3 region is CASSPGLAVYNEQFF. CDR3 nucleotide sequence: TGTGCCAGCAGCCCGGGACTAGCGGTTTACAATGAGCAGTTCTTC.